This T cell receptor beta chain was captured in a study of T cells in Graves' hyperthyroidism and ophthalmopathy. In the study overall: Any treatment followed the collection of peripheral blood at initial diagnosis.

CDR1 and CDR2 from the germline V gene are MNHEY and SVGAGI. V was cut by 0 bases and J by 2 bases, with 14 bases left in between. The CDR3 loop spans 16 amino acids. This clonotype occurred many times. Patients having uncontrolled infection, another autoimmune disease, pregnancy or lactation were not included. The source material, RNA transcripts, was used to amplify TCR beta CDR3 regions. RT-PCR in the first round (using the HTBI primer set) targeted the TCR CDR3. TCRdb re-derived calls from the multiplex PCR reads in MiXCR, one entry per CDR3 protein. This table has about 350,000 distinct CDR3 sequences, about 15% appearing once.

V gene TRBV6-5 combines with J gene TRBJ2-7; possible D gene TRBD1, 5 bases. Sample: blood. The receptor was isolated from a woman between 25 and 40 years old with Graves' hyperthyroidism. The CDR3 region is CASSYSITGHTYEQYF. The CDR3 bases are TGTGCCAGCAGTTACTCGATCACCGGACACACCTACGAGCAGTACTTC.